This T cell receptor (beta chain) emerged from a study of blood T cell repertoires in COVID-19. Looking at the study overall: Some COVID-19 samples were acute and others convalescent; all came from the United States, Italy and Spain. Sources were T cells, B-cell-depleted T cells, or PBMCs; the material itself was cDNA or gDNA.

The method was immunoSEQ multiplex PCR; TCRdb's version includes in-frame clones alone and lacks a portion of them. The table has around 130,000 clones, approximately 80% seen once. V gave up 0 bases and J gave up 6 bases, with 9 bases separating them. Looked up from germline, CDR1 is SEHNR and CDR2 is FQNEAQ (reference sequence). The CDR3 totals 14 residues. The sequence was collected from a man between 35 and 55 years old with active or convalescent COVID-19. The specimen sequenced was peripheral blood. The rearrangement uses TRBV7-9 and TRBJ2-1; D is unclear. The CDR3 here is CASSLATSTNEQFF. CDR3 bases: TGTGCCAGCAGCTTAGCGACATCAACCAATGAGCAGTTCTTC.